These 30 T cell receptor beta chains came from one sample sequenced in a study of tumor and adjacent non-tumor tissue in lung cancer. A modified ARM-PCR protocol with three rounds of nested PCR amplified TCRbeta. One entry per CDR3 protein results from TCRdb running MiXCR on the multiplex PCR reads. The sample holds 85,000 or so distinct CDR3 sequences; more than 75% are singletons and the top ten take 20% to 25%. No cell sorting was done before RNA was extracted from the tissue. More than 3 cm separated this lung sample from the edge of the tumor. The specimen was distant non-tumor lung tissue. These receptors all stem from a woman between 45 and 60 years old with non-small cell lung cancer.

Details on this clonotype: The junction departs from the called germline gene at one end, perhaps through a read error. The V call is TRBV12-3 or TRBV12-4, the J call TRBJ1-2; D remains unclear. The CDR3 runs to 12 residues. CDR3 nucleotide sequence: TGTGCCCGCAGCTCTTCTAACTGGGGCTACACCTTC. Translated, it gives CARSSSNWGYTF.

About this clonotype itself: A much more abundant neighbour one base away suggests this may be a read error. Without the conserved terminal phenylalanine or tryptophan, this CDR3 likely stems from a read error. V usage is TRBV4-1 and J usage is TRBJ2-3, with TRBD2 matching over 8 bases. Per germline, CDR1 MGHRA and CDR2 YSYEKL. This CDR3 spans 13 amino acids. The CDR3: CASQTSVTYTQYS. As DNA, the CDR3 is TGCGCCAGTCAGACTAGCGTCACATATACGCAGTATTCT.

This chain uses TRBV29-1 with TRBJ2-3; 9 bases match TRBD1. The CDR3 has 18 amino acids. The V gene end was trimmed by 6 bases and the J gene end by 1 base; junction bases not matched to a gene: 17. Germline V CDR1 and CDR2: SQVTM, ANQGSEA. DNA of the CDR3: TGCAGCGTCGTTGGACAGGGGCTGCCGGCCTTTCGCACAGATACGCAGTATTTT. Translating it yields CSVVGQGLPAFRTDTQYF.

This clonotype was seen repeatedly, ten times or more. The chain couples TRBV11-2 to TRBJ1-2; no definite D call. CDR3 length: 14 amino acids. Germline CDR1 SGHAT, CDR2 FQNNGV. Trimming shortened V by 4 bases and J by 4 bases, and 13 bases separated the two germline ends. CDR3 sequence: CASSSPVRLYGYTF. For the CDR3, the DNA is TGTGCCAGCAGCTCACCTGTGAGACTCTATGGCTACACCTTC.

For this clonotype: Mismatch with germline at one junction end may stem from a read error. The chain uses TRBV6-2 or TRBV6-3 and TRBJ2-7, with 9 bases lining up with TRBD2. Germline CDR1 MNHEY, CDR2 SVGEGT. The CDR3 loop spans 15 amino acids. The CDR3 region is CVSRAWTSASYEQYF. The CDR3 DNA sequence: TGTGTCAGCAGGGCCTGGACTAGCGCTTCATACGAGCAGTACTTC.

This clonotype is judged large. This sequence joins TRBV11-2 and TRBJ2-1, with 9 bases fitting TRBD1. Trimming took 0 bases from V and 7 from J; bases not matched to a gene: 7. Per germline, CDR1 SGHAT and CDR2 FQNNGV. The CDR3 covers 16 residues. The CDR3 loop is CASSLEAGQGMNEQFF. In DNA, the CDR3 is TGTGCCAGCAGCTTAGAGGCGGGACAGGGTATGAATGAGCAGTTCTTC.

On this clonotype itself: The germline gene is not matched at one end of the junction; a read error may be the cause. The V gene is TRBV5-1, the J gene TRBJ2-2; TRBD1 aligns across 8 bases. Germline-derived CDR1 and CDR2 are SGHRS and YFSETQ. The CDR3 runs 14 residues. The CDR3 protein is CVSSTGANTGELFF. In DNA, the CDR3 is TGCGTCAGCTCGACAGGGGCGAACACCGGGGAGCTGTTTTTT.

The chain combines TRBV6-2 or TRBV6-3 with TRBJ2-2; TRBD2 matches at 7 bases. CDR3 length: 15 amino acids. With V trimmed by 6 bases and J by 8 bases, 12 bases remained unmatched. From germline, CDR1 is MNHEY and CDR2 SVGEGT. This CDR3 reads CASRPGLTVTGELFF. CDR3 bases: TGTGCCAGCAGACCGGGACTAACAGTCACTGGGGAGCTGTTTTTT.

Of note for this clonotype: The CDR3 does not close with the conserved phenylalanine or tryptophan, likely indicating a read error. The chain recombines TRBV6-5 with TRBJ1-1; TRBD1 agrees at 8 bases. The CDR3 is 14 residues long. Germline V gene sequence: CDR1 MNHEY, CDR2 SVGAGI. Germline trimming cut 11 bases from V and 7 bases from J; bases unmatched to any gene: 15. The CDR3, as DNA: TGTGCCTCCAGGGGGCCCCGGGCCTTGGATGAAGCTTTCCTT. This translates into CASRGPRALDEAFL.

Comment on this clonotype: A much larger clone is a single base away; this may be a read error. The V and J genes are TRBV20-1 and TRBJ2-1; a weak D match, TRBD2 (6 bases). Germline CDR1 reads DFQATT; CDR2 reads SNEGSKA (reference sequence). The CDR3 extends over 14 amino acids. The chain's CDR3 is CSAPPEGRYIEQFF. The DNA of the CDR3 is TGCAGTGCCCCCCCGGAGGGCCGGTACATTGAGCAGTTCTTC.

V gene TRBV10-3 combines with J gene TRBJ2-2, with 8 bases that match TRBD2. CDR1 is ENHRY, CDR2 SYGVKD, per germline. This CDR3 has 15 amino acids. Germline trimming cut 5 bases from V and 9 bases from J; bases unmatched to any gene: 11. CDR3 in amino acids: CAISILAANARELFF. In DNA, the CDR3 is TGTGCCATCAGTATACTAGCGGCGAACGCCAGGGAGCTGTTTTTT.

As to this clonotype: It may be a read error: a sequence one base away is much more abundant. In DNA form, the CDR3 reads TGCAGTGCTAGCCAGTGTTTTCAAGAGACCCAGTACTTC. Translated: CSASQCFQETQYF. The chain links TRBV20-1 to TRBJ2-5; D gene unclear. V was clipped by 3 bases and J by 2 bases, with 10 bases between them. In germline, CDR1 is DFQATT, CDR2 SNEGSKA (reference sequence). The CDR3 consists of 13 residues.

Comments on this clonotype: Germline and junction disagree at one end, which may indicate a read error. V usage is TRBV24-1 and J usage is TRBJ2-2, with D perhaps matching TRBD2 (5 bases). The CDR3 runs 14 residues. The germline V gene has CDR1 KGHDR and CDR2 SFDVKD. CDR3 sequence (DNA): TGTGCCACCAGTGTTAGTGGTATGACCGGGGAGCTGCTTTTT. It specifies CATSVSGMTGELLF.

The rearrangement links TRBV12-3 or TRBV12-4 to TRBJ1-5, with 10 bases matching TRBD1. This CDR3 comprises 14 residues. With 7 bases clipped from V and 3 bases from J, the junction kept 3 bases outside the gene matches. The CDR3 reads CASTGTGDNQPQHF. In DNA form, the CDR3 reads TGTGCCAGCACTGGGACAGGGGACAATCAGCCCCAGCATTTT.

This clonotype appeared a few times. The chain couples TRBV20-1 to TRBJ2-7, with 13 bases that match TRBD2. The CDR3 totals 15 residues. Germline trimming cut 1 base from V and 7 bases from J; bases unmatched to any gene: 7. The V gene's germline CDR1 is DFQATT and CDR2 SNEGSKA (reference sequence). In DNA, the CDR3 is TGCAGTGCTAGAGGACTAGCGGGAGGCTTTTGGGAGCAGTACTTC. Protein sequence: CSARGLAGGFWEQYF.

About this clonotype: This could be a read error, since a much larger clone is one nucleotide away. The chain joins TRBV5-6 to TRBJ2-3; a possible D gene is TRBD2 (5 bases). CDR3 length: 12 residues. Germline CDR1 is SGHDT and CDR2 is YYEEEE. CDR3 nucleotides: TGTGCCAACAGCGAGAAGGGAGCTCTTCAGTATTTT. The encoded protein is CANSEKGALQYF. The full variable domain, in which reference TRBV5-6 and TRBJ2-3 provide the parts outside the CDR3, is DAGVTQSPTHLIKTRGQQVTLRCSPKSGHDTVSWYQQALGQGPQFIFQYYEEEERQRGNFPDRFSGHQFPNYSSELNVNALLLGDSALYLCANSEKGALQYFGPGTRLTVL.

This clonotype was picked up many times. This chain connects TRBV19 to TRBJ1-5; possible D gene TRBD1, 5 bases. The V end lost 7 bases, the J end lost 2 bases, and 6 bases lay between the germline ends. CDR1 and CDR2 from the germline V gene are LNHDA and SQIVND (reference sequence). This CDR3 region has 12 residues. Here the CDR3 DNA reads TGTGCCAGTATGGGGGGCAATCAGCCCCAGCATTTT. Translated: CASMGGNQPQHF.

The J gene is TRBJ2-7, the V gene TRBV29-1; D is perhaps TRBD1 (6 bases). The CDR3 contains 14 residues. Per the germline V gene, CDR1 is SQVTM and CDR2 is ANQGSEA. Trimming removed 3 bases from V and 7 bases from J, with 19 bases in between. CDR3 nucleotides: TGCAGCGTTGAGACTCAGGGACACTTCTATGAGCAGTACTTC. Amino acid sequence: CSVETQGHFYEQYF.

As concerns this clonotype: One end of the junction does not line up with germline, which may come from a read error. The chain links TRBV11-2 to TRBJ2-1; 10 bases match TRBD2. Germline CDR1 and CDR2: SGHAT and FQNNGV. The CDR3 loop spans 15 amino acids. The CDR3 sequence: CASSHSAGGPGEEFF. DNA for the CDR3: TGTGCCAGTAGTCACTCAGCGGGAGGGCCGGGTGAGGAGTTCTTC.

In the case of this clonotype: Without the conserved terminal phenylalanine or tryptophan, this CDR3 likely stems from a read error. The limits of the CDR3 on the DNA are not certain, so only TCRdb's listed CDR3 is given. This chain joins TRBV29-1 and TRBJ2-7; whether TRBD2, the table's D call, matches the DNA was not checked. Germline-derived CDR1 and CDR2 are SQVTM and ANQGSEA. The CDR3 contains 15 residues when both ends are counted. The CDR3 sequence is CSVMGLAGPPYEQYS.

About this clonotype: An end of the junction does not agree with germline; a read error may underlie this. This rearrangement joins TRBV4-2 to TRBJ1-5; no definite D call. Per the germline V gene, CDR1 is LGHNA and CDR2 is YNFKEQ. This CDR3 comprises 15 residues. The CDR3 DNA reads TGTGCCAGCAGCCAAGACTTCACTAGCAACCAGCCCCGGCATTTT. Its protein is CASSQDFTSNQPRHF.

Concerning this clonotype: This is likely a read error, given that the CDR3 carries no conserved phenylalanine or tryptophan at its end. V gene TRBV11-2 combines with J gene TRBJ2-1; D is ambiguous. The CDR3 totals 13 residues. Germline V gene sequence: CDR1 SGHAT, CDR2 FQNNGV. This chain's CDR3 is CASSLDAGGEQFL. CDR3 bases: TGTGCCAGTAGCTTAGATGCAGGCGGCGAGCAGTTCCTC.

As concerns this clonotype: One junction end disagrees with the germline gene, perhaps due to a read error. The chain links TRBV29-1 to TRBJ2-4; D remains unclear. The CDR3 loop spans 14 amino acids. CDR1 is SQVTM, CDR2 ANQGSEA, per germline. CDR3 sequence (DNA): TGCAGCGCCCAAACCCCGGGCGTCAGAAACATTCATTACTTC. The encoded protein is CSAQTPGVRNIHYF.

This clonotype was detected only once. A much larger clone lies a single base off, so this may be a read error. V usage is TRBV24-1 and J usage is TRBJ2-3; 7 bases map to TRBD1. V shed 0 bases and J 4 bases; nucleotides not matched to a gene: 9. Germline lookup yields CDR1 KGHDR and CDR2 SFDVKD. This CDR3 is built from 17 residues. The CDR3 DNA follows: TGTGCCACCAGTGATTTGTATGGCCAGGGGGAAGCAGATACGCAGTATTTT. It translates to CATSDLYGQGEADTQYF.

On this clonotype itself: One end of the junction is discordant with germline, which a read error may explain. The chain employs TRBV12-3 or TRBV12-4 and TRBJ1-1, with TRBD1 matching over 10 bases. This CDR3 has 12 residues. The CDR3 reads CASRLGTGEVFF. DNA of the CDR3: TGTGCCAGCAGATTGGGGACAGGGGAAGTTTTCTTT.

As to this clonotype: A junction boundary mismatches the germline segment, possibly from a read error. The CDR3 DNA reads as TGTGCTAGCACCAAAGATAGTACCACAGATACGCACTATTTT. Its protein is CASTKDSTTDTHYF. The rearrangement uses TRBV6-6 and TRBJ2-3; D not resolved. The CDR3 has 14 amino acids. From germline, CDR1 is MNHNY and CDR2 SVGAGI (reference sequence).

On this clonotype: A much larger clone differs by one base, so this may be a read error. J is TRBJ1-6 and V is TRBV7-9, with 11 bases identical to TRBD1. With V trimmed by 7 bases and J by 8 bases, 13 bases remained unmatched. Germline loops: CDR1 SEHNR, CDR2 FQNEAQ (reference sequence). The CDR3 runs to 17 residues. The CDR3 is CASIKGQGARIDSPLHF. The CDR3 coding sequence is TGTGCCAGCATCAAAGGACAGGGGGCGCGAATAGATTCACCCCTCCACTTT. The full variable domain, in which reference TRBV7-9 and TRBJ1-6 provide the parts outside the CDR3, is DTGVSQNPRHKITKRGQNVTFRCDPISEHNRLYWYRQTLGQGPEFLTYFQNEAQLEKSRLLSDRFSAERPKGSFSTLEIQRTEQGDSAMYLCASIKGQGARIDSPLHFGNGTRLTVT.

To note about this clonotype: Since the CDR3 does not end with the conserved phenylalanine or tryptophan, this likely comes from a read error. The chain combines TRBV29-1 with TRBJ2-7, with D possibly matching TRBD2 (5 bases). Germline V CDR1 and CDR2: SQVTM, ANQGSEA. The CDR3 runs 12 residues. CDR3 sequence (DNA): TGCAGCGTGGAAGATCGAGGGCGCGAGCAGTACCTC. Its protein product is CSVEDRGREQYL.

As to this clonotype: The junction differs from germline at one of its ends, possibly a read error. The rearrangement links TRBV10-3 to TRBJ2-4; TRBD2 is a possible D gene (7 bases). The germline V gene has CDR1 ENHRY and CDR2 SYGVKD. The CDR3 runs to 15 residues. The CDR3 DNA is TGTGCCATGAGTGAGGGGGGGCTTGCCAAAAACATTCAGTATTTC. Its translation is CAMSEGGLAKNIQYF.

In the case of this clonotype: The junction departs from germline at one end; a sequencing error may be responsible. This chain joins TRBV11-2 and TRBJ2-1; 9 bases line up with TRBD1. The CDR3 extends over 16 amino acids. Germline CDR1 is SGHAT and CDR2 is FQNNGV. The CDR3 loop is CASSLELGQGFTEHFF. The CDR3 DNA is TGTGCCAGCAGCTTGGAACTGGGACAGGGATTCACTGAGCACTTTTTC.